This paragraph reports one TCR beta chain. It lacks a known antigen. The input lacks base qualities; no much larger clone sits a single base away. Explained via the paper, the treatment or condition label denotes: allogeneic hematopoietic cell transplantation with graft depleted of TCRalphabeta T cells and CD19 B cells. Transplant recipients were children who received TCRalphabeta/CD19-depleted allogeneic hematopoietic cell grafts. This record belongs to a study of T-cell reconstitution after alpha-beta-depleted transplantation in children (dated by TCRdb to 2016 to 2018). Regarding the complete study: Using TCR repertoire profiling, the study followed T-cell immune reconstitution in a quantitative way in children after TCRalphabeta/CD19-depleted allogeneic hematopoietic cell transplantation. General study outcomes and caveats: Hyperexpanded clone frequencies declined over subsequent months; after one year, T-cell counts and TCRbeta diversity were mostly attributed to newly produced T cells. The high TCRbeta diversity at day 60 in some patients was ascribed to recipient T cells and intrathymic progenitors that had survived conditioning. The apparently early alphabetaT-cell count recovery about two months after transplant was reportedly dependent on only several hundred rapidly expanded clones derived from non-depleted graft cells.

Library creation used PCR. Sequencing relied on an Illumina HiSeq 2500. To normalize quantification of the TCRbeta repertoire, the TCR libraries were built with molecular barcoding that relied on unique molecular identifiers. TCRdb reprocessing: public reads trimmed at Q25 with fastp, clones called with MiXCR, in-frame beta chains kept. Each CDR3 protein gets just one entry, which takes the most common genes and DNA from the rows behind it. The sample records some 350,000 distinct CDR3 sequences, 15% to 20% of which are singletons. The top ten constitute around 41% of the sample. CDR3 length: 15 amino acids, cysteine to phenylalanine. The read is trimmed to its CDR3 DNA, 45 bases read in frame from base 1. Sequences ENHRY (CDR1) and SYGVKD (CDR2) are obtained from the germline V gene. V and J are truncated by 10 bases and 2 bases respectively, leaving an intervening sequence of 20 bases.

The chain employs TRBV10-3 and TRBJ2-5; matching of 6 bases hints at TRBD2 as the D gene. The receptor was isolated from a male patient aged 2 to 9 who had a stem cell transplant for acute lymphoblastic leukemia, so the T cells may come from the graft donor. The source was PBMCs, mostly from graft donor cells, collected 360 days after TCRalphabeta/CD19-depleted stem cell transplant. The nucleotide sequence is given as TGTGCCACCCTCCCGGGGCCGGGACTTCAAGAGACCCAGTACTTC. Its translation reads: CATLPGPGLQETQYF.